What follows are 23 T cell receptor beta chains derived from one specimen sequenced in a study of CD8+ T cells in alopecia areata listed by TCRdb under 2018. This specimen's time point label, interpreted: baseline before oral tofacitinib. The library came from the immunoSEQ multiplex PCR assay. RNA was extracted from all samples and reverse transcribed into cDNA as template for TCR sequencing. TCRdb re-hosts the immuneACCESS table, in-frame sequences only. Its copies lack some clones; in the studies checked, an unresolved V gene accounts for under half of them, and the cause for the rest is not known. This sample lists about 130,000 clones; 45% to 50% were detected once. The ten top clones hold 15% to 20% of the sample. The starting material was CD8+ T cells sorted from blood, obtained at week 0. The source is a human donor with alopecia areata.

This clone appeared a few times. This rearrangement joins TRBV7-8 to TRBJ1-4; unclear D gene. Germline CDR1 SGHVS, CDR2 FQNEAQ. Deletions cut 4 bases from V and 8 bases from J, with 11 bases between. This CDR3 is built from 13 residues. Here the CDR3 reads CASSSGPGEKLFF. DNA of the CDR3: TGTGCCAGCAGCTCGGGCCCGGGAGAAAAACTGTTTTTT.

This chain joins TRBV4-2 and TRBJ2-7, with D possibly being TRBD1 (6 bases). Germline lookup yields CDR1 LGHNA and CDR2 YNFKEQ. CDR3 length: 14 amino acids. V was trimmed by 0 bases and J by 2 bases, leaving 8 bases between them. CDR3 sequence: CASSQEGTTYEQYF. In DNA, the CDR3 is TGTGCCAGCAGCCAAGAGGGGACAACCTACGAGCAGTACTTC.

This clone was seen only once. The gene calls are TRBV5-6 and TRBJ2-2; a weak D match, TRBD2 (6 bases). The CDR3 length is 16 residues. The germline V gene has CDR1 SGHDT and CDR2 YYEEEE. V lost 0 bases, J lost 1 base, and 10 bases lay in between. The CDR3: CASSLALRENTGELFF. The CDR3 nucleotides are TGTGCCAGCAGCTTGGCCTTGCGGGAGAACACCGGGGAGCTGTTTTTT.

The DNA for the CDR3 is TGCAGCGTTCTGGCCATTTCCTACGAGCAGTACTTC. Protein sequence: CSVLAISYEQYF. This rearrangement joins TRBV29-1 to TRBJ2-7; unclear D gene. This CDR3 contains 12 residues. V dropped 5 bases and J dropped 1 base, with 9 bases sitting between them. Germline V gene data show CDR1 as SQVTM and CDR2 as ANQGSEA.

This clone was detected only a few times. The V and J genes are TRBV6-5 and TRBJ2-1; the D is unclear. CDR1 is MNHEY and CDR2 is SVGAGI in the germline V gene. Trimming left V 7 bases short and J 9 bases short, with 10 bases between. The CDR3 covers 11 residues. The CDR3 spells CASTGWGEQFF. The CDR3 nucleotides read TGTGCCAGCACCGGTTGGGGTGAGCAGTTCTTC.

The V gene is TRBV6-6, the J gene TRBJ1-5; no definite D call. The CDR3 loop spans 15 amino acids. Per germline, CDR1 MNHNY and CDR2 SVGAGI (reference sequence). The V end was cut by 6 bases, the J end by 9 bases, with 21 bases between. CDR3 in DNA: TGTGCCAGCAGGTCCGTGGCAGTAACCTTAGGGCCCCAGCATTTT. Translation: CASRSVAVTLGPQHF.

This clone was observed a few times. Written as DNA, the CDR3 is TGCAGCGTTGAAGATGGCGACTACAATGAGCAGTTCTTC. Translating gives CSVEDGDYNEQFF. V is TRBV29-1 and J is TRBJ2-1, with D uncertain. CDR1 is SQVTM, CDR2 ANQGSEA, per germline. V was shortened by 0 bases and J by 3 bases, with 6 bases between the two germline ends. The CDR3 runs to 13 residues.

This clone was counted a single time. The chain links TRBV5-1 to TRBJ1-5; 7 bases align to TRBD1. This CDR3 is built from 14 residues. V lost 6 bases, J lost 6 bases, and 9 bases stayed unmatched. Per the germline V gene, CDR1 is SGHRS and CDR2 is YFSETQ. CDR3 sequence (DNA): TGCGCCAGCATAGAACAGGGGACGGGTCAGCCCCAGCATTTT. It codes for CASIEQGTGQPQHF.

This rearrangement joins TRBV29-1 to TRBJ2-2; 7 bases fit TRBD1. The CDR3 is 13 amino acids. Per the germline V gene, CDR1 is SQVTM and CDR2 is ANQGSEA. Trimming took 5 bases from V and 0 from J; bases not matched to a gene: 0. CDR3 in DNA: TGCAGCGTTACAGGGGCGAACACCGGGGAGCTGTTTTTT. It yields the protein CSVTGANTGELFF.

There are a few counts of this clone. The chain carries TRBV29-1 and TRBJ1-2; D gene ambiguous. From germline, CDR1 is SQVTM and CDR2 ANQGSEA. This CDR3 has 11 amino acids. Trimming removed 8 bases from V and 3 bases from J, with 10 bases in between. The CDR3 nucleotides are TGCAGCTCCTACCAGGACTATGGCTACACCTTC. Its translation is CSSYQDYGYTF.

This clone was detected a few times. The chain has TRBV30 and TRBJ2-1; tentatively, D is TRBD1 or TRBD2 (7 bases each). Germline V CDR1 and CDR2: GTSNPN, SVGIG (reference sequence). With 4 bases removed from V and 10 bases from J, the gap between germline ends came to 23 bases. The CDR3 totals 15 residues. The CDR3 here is CAWTLGTALAEEQFF. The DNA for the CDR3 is TGTGCCTGGACCTTAGGGACAGCCCTAGCGGAGGAGCAGTTCTTC.

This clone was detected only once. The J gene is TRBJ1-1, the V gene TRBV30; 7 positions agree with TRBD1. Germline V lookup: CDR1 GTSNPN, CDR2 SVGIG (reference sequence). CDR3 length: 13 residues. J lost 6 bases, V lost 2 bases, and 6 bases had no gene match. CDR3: CAWSQGGVSEAFF. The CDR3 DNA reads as TGTGCCTGGAGTCAGGGGGGGGTCTCTGAAGCTTTCTTT.

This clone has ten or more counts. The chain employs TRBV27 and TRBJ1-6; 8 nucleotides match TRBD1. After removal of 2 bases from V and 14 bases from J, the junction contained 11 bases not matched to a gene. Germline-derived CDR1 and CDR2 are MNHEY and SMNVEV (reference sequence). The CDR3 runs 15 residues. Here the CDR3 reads CASSLRGQAGWSLHF. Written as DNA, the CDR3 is TGTGCCAGCAGTTTAAGGGGACAGGCCGGGTGGTCCCTCCACTTT.

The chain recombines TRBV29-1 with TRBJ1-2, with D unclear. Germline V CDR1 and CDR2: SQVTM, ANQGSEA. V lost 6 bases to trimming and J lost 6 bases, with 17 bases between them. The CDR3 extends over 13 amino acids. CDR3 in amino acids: CSVYVRALDGYTF. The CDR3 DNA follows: TGCAGCGTATATGTCCGGGCGCTGGATGGCTACACCTTC.

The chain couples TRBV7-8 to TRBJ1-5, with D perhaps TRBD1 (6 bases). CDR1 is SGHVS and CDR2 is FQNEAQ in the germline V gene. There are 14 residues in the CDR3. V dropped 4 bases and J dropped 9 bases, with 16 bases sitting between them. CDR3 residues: CASSSDGGGVPQHF. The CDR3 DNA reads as TGTGCCAGCAGCTCGGACGGGGGCGGTGTGCCCCAGCATTTT.

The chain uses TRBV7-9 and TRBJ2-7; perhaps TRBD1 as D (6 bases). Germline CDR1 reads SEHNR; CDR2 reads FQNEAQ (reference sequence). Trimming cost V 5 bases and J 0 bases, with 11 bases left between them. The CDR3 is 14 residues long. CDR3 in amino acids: CASSADSFSYEQYF. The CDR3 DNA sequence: TGTGCCAGCAGCGCGGACAGTTTCTCCTACGAGCAGTACTTC. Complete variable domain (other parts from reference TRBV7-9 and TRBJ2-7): DTGVSQNPRHKITKRGQNVTFRCDPISEHNRLYWYRQTLGQGPEFLTYFQNEAQLEKSRLLSDRFSAERPKGSFSTLEIQRTEQGDSAMYLCASSADSFSYEQYFGPGTRLTVT.

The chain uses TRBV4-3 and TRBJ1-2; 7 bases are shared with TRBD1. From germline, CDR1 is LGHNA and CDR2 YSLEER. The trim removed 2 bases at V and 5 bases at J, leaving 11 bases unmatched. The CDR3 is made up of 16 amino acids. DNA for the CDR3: TGCGCCAGCAGCCAAAGTCCCCCCGGACAGGTGTATGGCTACACCTTC. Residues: CASSQSPPGQVYGYTF.

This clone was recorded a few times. CDR3 coding DNA: TGTGCCAGCAGTGAAGGGACAGGGGCGTCACCCCTCCACTTT. Amino acid sequence: CASSEGTGASPLHF. The chain has TRBV6-1 and TRBJ1-6; 9 bases fit TRBD1. CDR1 is MNHNS, CDR2 SASEGT, per germline. Trimming took 1 base from V and 10 from J; bases not matched to a gene: 2. CDR3 length: 14 amino acids.

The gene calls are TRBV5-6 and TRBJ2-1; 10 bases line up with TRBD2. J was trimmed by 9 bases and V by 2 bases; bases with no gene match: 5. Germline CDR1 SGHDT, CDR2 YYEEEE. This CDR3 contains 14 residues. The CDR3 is CASSLTVAGGEQFF. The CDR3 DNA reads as TGTGCCAGCAGCTTAACGGTAGCGGGGGGTGAGCAGTTCTTC.

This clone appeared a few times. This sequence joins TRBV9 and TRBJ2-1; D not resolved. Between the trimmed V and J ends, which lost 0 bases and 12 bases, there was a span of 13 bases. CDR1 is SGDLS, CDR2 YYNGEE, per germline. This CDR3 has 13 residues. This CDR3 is CASSVGERWLQFF. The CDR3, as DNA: TGTGCCAGCAGCGTAGGTGAGCGCTGGCTGCAGTTCTTC.

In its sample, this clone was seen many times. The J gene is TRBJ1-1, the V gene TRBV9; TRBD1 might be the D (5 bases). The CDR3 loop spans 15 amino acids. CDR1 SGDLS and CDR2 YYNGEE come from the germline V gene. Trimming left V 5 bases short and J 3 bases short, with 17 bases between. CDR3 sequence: CASSPPPQGYTEAFF. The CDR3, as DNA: TGTGCCAGCAGTCCTCCCCCCCAGGGTTACACTGAAGCTTTCTTT.

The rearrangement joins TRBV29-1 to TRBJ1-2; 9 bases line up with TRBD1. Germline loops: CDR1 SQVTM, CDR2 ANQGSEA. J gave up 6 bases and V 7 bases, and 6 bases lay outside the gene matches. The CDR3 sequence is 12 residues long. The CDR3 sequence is CSAGDRVNGYTF. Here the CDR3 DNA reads TGCAGCGCTGGGGACAGGGTAAATGGCTACACCTTC.

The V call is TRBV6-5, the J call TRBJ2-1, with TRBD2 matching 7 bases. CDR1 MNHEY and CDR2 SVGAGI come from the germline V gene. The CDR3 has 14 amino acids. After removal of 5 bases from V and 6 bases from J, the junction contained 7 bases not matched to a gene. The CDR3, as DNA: TGTGCCAGCAGTATCCTTAGCGGGTCCAATGAGCAGTTCTTC. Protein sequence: CASSILSGSNEQFF.